These 11 T cell receptor beta chains came from one sample sequenced in a study of siplizumab effects on memory and regulatory T cells. TCRdb's copy holds only in-frame clones and misses some; the assay was immunoSEQ multiplex PCR. The table has more than 85,000 clones, more than 90% seen once. Sequencing was carried out using CD4+ T cells sorted from blood. Receptors originate from a human donor in good health. Some clones in this sample may be carry-over from other donors' samples.

The J gene is TRBJ2-2, the V gene TRBV5-4, with a possible D match to TRBD1 (6 bases). Germline loops: CDR1 SGHNT, CDR2 YYREEE (reference sequence). CDR3 length: 15 residues. The V end lost 5 bases, the J end lost 4 bases, and 15 bases lay between the germline ends. As DNA, the CDR3 is TGTGCCAGCAGGTTGACAGGTCGGGGCACCGGGGAGCTGTTTTTT. It codes for CASRLTGRGTGELFF. Full variable domain (missing parts from reference TRBV5-4 and TRBJ2-2): ETGVTQSPTHLIKTRGQQVTLRCSSQSGHNTVSWYQQALGQGPQFIFQYYREEENGRGNFPPRFSGLQFPNYSSELNVNALELDDSALYLCASRLTGRGTGELFFGEGSRLTVL.

The chain joins TRBV6-5 to TRBJ1-1; D uncertain. V lost 0 bases and J lost 0, with 8 bases in between. Germline V gene sequence: CDR1 MNHEY, CDR2 SVGAGI. The CDR3 totals 15 residues. The CDR3 DNA reads as TGTGCCAGCAGTTACTCGGCCAGGCTGAACACTGAAGCTTTCTTT. Translation: CASSYSARLNTEAFF.

The gene calls are TRBV18 and TRBJ2-3, with 11 bases matching TRBD2. The CDR3 is 15 amino acids. Looked up from germline, CDR1 is KGHSH and CDR2 is LQKENI. V was pared by 2 bases and J by 7 bases, with 5 bases of the junction left unmatched. The CDR3 bases are TGTGCCAGCTCACCAACCACTAGCGGGAGTTATACGCAGTATTTT. Translation gives CASSPTTSGSYTQYF.

Written as DNA, the CDR3 is TGTGCCAGCAGTTACGAGGGGACTAGCGGGAGCAATGAGCAGTTCTTC. Protein sequence: CASSYEGTSGSNEQFF. This chain joins TRBV6-5 and TRBJ2-1, with 14 bases identical to TRBD2. The CDR3 consists of 16 residues. CDR1 is MNHEY and CDR2 is SVGAGI in the germline V gene. V was clipped by 2 bases and J by 6 bases; unmatched bases: 3.

The chain links TRBV19 to TRBJ1-2; tentatively, D is TRBD1 (5 bases). Trimming stripped 1 base from V and 8 bases from J, with 11 bases between. The CDR3 contains 13 residues. Germline V gene data show CDR1 as LNHDA and CDR2 as SQIVND (reference sequence). CDR3 region: CASSIGQGGGYTF. Written as DNA, the CDR3 is TGTGCCAGTAGTATAGGCCAGGGAGGAGGCTACACCTTC.

The gene calls are TRBV7-6 and TRBJ2-3; 8 nucleotides agree with TRBD2. V was clipped by 0 bases and J by 4 bases; unmatched bases: 0. CDR1 is SGHVS and CDR2 is FNYEAQ in the germline V gene. The CDR3 contains 14 residues. This CDR3 is CASSLALAADTQYF. The DNA of the CDR3 is TGTGCCAGCAGCTTAGCACTAGCGGCAGATACGCAGTATTTT. Based on the CDR3 plus reference TRBV7-6 and TRBJ2-3, the full variable domain is GAGVSQSPRYKVTKRGQDVALRCDPISGHVSLYWYRQALGQGPEFLTYFNYEAQQDKSGLPNDRFSAERPEGSISTLTIQRTEQRDSAMYRCASSLALAADTQYFGPGTRLTVL.

V gene TRBV7-3 combines with J gene TRBJ2-1; 7 positions agree with TRBD2. V lost 5 bases, J lost 6 bases, and 13 bases stayed unmatched. Per the germline V gene, CDR1 is SGHTA and CDR2 is FQGTGA. The CDR3 loop spans 16 amino acids. CDR3: CASSNTGTTKINEQFF. For the CDR3, the DNA is TGTGCCAGCAGCAATACCGGGACTACCAAAATCAATGAGCAGTTCTTC.

V and J are TRBV28 and TRBJ2-7, with D maybe TRBD1 (5 bases). Per the germline V gene, CDR1 is MDHEN and CDR2 is SYDVKM. The CDR3 contains 14 residues. Trimming left V 1 base short and J 3 bases short, with 10 bases between. CDR3 sequence: CASSLSGIFYEQYF. CDR3 bases: TGTGCCAGCAGTTTATCAGGGATCTTCTACGAGCAGTACTTC.

The chain links TRBV23-1 to TRBJ2-4, with 12 bases that match TRBD2. TRBV23-1 is identified as an open reading frame with a role that is uncertain. The junction had 5 bases not matched to a gene; V was cut back by 1 base and J by 1 base. The CDR3 spans 18 residues. The CDR3 DNA reads TGCGCCAGCAGTCAATGGGGGCTAGCGGGAGGGGCCAAAAACATTCAGTACTTC. This codes for CASSQWGLAGGAKNIQYF.

The CDR3 reads CRLYGTHNEQFF. The DNA for the CDR3 is TGCAGATTGTACGGGACACACAATGAGCAGTTCTTC. The V call is TRBV29-1, the J call TRBJ2-1, with D tentatively TRBD1 (6 bases). This CDR3 is 12 amino acids long. Germline assignment: CDR1 SQVTM and CDR2 ANQGSEA.

The J gene is TRBJ2-5, the V gene TRBV7-9; the match to TRBD2 covers 11 bases. Germline CDR1 and CDR2: SEHNR and FQNEAQ (reference sequence). The junction had 4 bases not matched to a gene; V was cut back by 2 bases and J by 2 bases. The CDR3 contains 16 residues. CDR3 coding DNA: TGTGCCAGCAGCTTACATGGACTAGCGGGTCAAGAGACCCAGTACTTC. It translates to CASSLHGLAGQETQYF. Drawing the rest from reference TRBV7-9 and TRBJ2-5, the complete variable domain is DTGVSQNPRHKITKRGQNVTFRCDPISEHNRLYWYRQTLGQGPEFLTYFQNEAQLEKSRLLSDRFSAERPKGSFSTLEIQRTEQGDSAMYLCASSLHGLAGQETQYFGPGTRLLVL.